Reported below is one T cell receptor beta chain. Germline CDR1 and CDR2: SGHAT and FQNNGV. The CDR3 covers 13 residues. Trimming left V 3 bases short and J 4 bases short, with 9 bases between. Assay used: immunoSEQ multiplex PCR; TCRdb lists only in-frame clones, some missing. The repertoire holds some 15,000 clones, with about nine tenths as singletons. The data were taken from a study of T cell repertoires and Cas9 in healthy adults. Sequenced: Tregs (CD4+, CD25+, CD127-, CD137-, CD154-) from PBMCs; culture status not recorded. The chain employs TRBV11-2 and TRBJ1-2; D not resolved. This TCR was sampled from a human donor in good health. The CDR3 region is CASSLDSGYGYTF. Written as DNA, the CDR3 is TGTGCCAGCAGCTTGGATAGTGGCTATGGCTACACCTTC.